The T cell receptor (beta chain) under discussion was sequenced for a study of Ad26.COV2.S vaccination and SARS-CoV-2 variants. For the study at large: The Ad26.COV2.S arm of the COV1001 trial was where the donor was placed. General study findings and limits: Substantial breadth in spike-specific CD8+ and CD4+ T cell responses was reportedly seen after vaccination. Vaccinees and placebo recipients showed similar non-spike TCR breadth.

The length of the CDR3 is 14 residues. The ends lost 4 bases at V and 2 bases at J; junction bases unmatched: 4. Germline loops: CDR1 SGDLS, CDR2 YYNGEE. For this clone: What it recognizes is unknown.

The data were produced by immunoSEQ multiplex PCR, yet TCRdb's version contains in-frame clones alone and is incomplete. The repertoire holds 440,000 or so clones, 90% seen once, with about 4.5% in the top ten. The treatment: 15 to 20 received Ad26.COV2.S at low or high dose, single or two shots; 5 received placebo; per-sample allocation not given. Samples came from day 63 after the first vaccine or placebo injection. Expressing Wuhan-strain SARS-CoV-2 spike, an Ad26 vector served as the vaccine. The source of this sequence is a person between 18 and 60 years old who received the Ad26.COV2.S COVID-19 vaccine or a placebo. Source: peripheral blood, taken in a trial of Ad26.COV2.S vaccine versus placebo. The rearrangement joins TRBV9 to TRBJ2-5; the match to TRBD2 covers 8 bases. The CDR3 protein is CASSPRGGQETQYF. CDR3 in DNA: TGTGCCAGCAGCCCCCGGGGGGGGCAAGAGACCCAGTACTTC.